The present T cell receptor (beta chain) was sequenced within a study of cytomegalovirus exposure and HLA in healthy donors. Looking at the study overall: Earlier, some 170 million T cells were analyzed, and 95 million to 140 million unique TCR beta sequences were found among them.

Broader study findings: Rarity held for most TCR sequences, but there were some public TCRs that occurred in many donors. The investigators catalogued under 200 TCR beta chains as cytomegalovirus-associated.

The CDR3 loop spans 15 amino acids. The V gene lost 0 bases and the J gene lost 6 bases, with 12 bases spanning the gap. Germline V gives CDR1 LGHNA, CDR2 YNFKEQ. Comment on this clone: Its antigen remains unidentified.

PCR was performed using 60 Vbeta and 13 Jbeta primers. TCRdb keeps only in-frame clones here, not all; method: immunoSEQ multiplex PCR. Of 43,000 or so clones in the sample, around 64% were seen once. Sequenced sample: PBMCs. The V gene is TRBV4-2, the J gene TRBJ1-5, with D uncertain. The source is a human donor in good health. The CDR3: CASSQDLSYSQPQHF. The CDR3, as DNA: TGTGCCAGCAGCCAAGATTTGAGTTACAGTCAGCCCCAGCATTTT.